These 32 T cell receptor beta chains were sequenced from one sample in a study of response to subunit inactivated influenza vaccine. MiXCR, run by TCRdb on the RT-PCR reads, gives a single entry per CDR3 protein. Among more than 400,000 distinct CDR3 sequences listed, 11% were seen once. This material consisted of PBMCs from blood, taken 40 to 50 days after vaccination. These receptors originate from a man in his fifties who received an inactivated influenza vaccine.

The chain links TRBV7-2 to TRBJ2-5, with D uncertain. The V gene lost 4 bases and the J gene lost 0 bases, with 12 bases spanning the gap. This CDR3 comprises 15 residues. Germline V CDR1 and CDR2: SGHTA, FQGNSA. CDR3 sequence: CASSSYLSYQETQYF. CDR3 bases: TGTGCCAGCAGCTCTTATCTCAGCTACCAAGAGACCCAGTACTTC.

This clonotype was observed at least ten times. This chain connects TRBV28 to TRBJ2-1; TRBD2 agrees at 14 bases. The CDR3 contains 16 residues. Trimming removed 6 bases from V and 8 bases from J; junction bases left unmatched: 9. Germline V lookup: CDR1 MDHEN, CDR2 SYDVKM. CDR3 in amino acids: CASSPPGTSGSYEQFF. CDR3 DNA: TGTGCCAGCAGCCCCCCCGGGACTAGCGGGAGTTATGAGCAGTTCTTC.

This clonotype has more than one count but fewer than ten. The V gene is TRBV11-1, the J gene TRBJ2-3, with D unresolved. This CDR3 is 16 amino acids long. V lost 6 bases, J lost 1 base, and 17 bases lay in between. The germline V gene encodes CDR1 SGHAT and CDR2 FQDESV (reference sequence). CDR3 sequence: CASSQIGRRGTDTQYF. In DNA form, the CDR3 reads TGTGCCAGCAGTCAAATCGGCAGGAGAGGCACAGATACGCAGTATTTT.

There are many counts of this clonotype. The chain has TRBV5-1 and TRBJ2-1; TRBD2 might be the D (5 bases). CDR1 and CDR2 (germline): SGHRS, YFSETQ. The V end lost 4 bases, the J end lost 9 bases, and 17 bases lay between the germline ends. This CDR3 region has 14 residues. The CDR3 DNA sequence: TGCGCCAGCAGCCCCCGGGGTCGGGATGGTGAGCAGTTCTTC. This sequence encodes CASSPRGRDGEQFF.

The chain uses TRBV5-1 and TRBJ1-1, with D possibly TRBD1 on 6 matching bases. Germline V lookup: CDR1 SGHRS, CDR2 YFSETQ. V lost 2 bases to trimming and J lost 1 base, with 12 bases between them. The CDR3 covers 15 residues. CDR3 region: CASSLWGTQNTEAFF. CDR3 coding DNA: TGCGCCAGCAGCTTATGGGGGACACAGAACACTGAAGCTTTCTTT.

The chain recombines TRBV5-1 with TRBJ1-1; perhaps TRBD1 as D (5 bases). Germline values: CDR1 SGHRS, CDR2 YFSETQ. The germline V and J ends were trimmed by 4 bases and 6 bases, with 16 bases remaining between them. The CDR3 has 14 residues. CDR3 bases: TGCGCCAGCAGCATTACAGGCCTCGGGGCTGAAGCTTTCTTT. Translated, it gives CASSITGLGAEAFF.

This CDR3 reads CASSLAASGVNEQFF. CDR3 in DNA: TGCGCCAGCAGCTTGGCGGCTAGCGGGGTGAATGAGCAGTTCTTC. J is TRBJ2-1 and V is TRBV5-1; TRBD2 agrees at 9 bases. This CDR3 has 15 residues. CDR1 is SGHRS and CDR2 is YFSETQ in the germline V gene. J gave up 7 bases and V 0 bases, and 5 bases lay outside the gene matches.

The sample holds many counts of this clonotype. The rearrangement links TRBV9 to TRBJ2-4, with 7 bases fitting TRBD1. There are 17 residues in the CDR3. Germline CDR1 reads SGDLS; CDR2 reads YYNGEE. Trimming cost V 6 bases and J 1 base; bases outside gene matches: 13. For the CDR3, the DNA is TGTGCCAGCATTGAAAGAGACAGGGTTTGTGCCAAAAACATTCAGTACTTC. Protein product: CASIERDRVCAKNIQYF.

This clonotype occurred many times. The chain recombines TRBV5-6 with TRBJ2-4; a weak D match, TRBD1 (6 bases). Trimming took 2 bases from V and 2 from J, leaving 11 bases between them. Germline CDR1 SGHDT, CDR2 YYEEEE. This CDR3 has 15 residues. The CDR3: CASSFLDSSKNIQYF. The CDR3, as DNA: TGTGCCAGCAGCTTTTTGGACAGTTCCAAAAACATTCAGTACTTC.

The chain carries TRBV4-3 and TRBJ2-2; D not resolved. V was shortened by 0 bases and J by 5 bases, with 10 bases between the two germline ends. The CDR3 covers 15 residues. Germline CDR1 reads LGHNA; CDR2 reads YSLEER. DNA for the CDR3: TGCGCCAGCAGCCAAGATTACGCAGTTACCGGGGAGCTGTTTTTT. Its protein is CASSQDYAVTGELFF.

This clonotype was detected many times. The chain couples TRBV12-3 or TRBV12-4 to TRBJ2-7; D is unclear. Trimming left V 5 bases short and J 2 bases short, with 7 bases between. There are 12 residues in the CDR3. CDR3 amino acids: CASSGSPYEQYF. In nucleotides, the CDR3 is TGTGCCAGCAGTGGGTCTCCCTACGAGCAGTACTTC.

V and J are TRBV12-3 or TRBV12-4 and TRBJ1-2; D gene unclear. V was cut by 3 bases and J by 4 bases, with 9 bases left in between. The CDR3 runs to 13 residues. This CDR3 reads CASSLAGLYGYTF. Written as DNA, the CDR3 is TGTGCCAGCAGTTTGGCGGGTCTCTATGGCTACACCTTC.

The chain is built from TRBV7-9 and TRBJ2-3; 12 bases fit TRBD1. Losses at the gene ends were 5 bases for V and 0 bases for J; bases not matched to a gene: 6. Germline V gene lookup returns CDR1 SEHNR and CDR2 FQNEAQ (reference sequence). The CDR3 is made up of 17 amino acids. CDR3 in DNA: TGTGCCAGCAGCCCGGGACAGGGGGCTGGAAGCACAGATACGCAGTATTTT. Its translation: CASSPGQGAGSTDTQYF. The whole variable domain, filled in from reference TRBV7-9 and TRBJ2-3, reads DTGVSQNPRHKITKRGQNVTFRCDPISEHNRLYWYRQTLGQGPEFLTYFQNEAQLEKSRLLSDRFSAERPKGSFSTLEIQRTEQGDSAMYLCASSPGQGAGSTDTQYFGPGTRLTVL.

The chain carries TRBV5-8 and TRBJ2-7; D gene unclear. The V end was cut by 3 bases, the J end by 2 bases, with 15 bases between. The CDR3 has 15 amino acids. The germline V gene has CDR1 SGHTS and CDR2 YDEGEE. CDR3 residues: CASSSLGVGTYEQYF. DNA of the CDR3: TGTGCCAGCAGCTCCCTAGGTGTGGGAACCTACGAGCAGTACTTC.

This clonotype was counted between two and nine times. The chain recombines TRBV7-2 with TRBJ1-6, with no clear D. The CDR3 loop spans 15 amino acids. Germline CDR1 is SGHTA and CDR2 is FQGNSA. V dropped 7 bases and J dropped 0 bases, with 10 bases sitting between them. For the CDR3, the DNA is TGTGCCAGCAACTCAGTCCGCTCCTATAATTCACCCCTCCACTTT. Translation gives CASNSVRSYNSPLHF. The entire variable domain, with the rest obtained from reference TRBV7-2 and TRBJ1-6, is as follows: GAGVSQSPSNKVTEKGKDVELRCDPISGHTALYWYRQSLGQGLEFLIYFQGNSAPDKSGLPSDRFSAERTGGSVSTLTIQRTQQEDSAVYLCASNSVRSYNSPLHFGNGTRLTVT.

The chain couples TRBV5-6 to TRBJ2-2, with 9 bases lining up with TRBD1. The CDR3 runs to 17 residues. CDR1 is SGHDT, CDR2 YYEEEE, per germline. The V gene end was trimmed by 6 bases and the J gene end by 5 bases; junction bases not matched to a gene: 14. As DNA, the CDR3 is TGTGCCAGCACTACGACAGGGGGGTTGGGGAAGACCGGGGAGCTGTTTTTT. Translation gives CASTTTGGLGKTGELFF.

DNA for the CDR3: TGCGCCAGCAGCCATCCCGGGGCACCGGCGGATCACCTGGGGAACGAGCAGTACTTC. This sequence encodes CASSHPGAPADHLGNEQYF. The chain combines TRBV5-1 with TRBJ2-7; D possibly matches TRBD1 or TRBD2 (5 bases each). The CDR3 runs to 19 residues. The germline gives CDR1 SGHRS, CDR2 YFSETQ. V was shortened by 4 bases and J by 5 bases, with 31 bases between the two germline ends.

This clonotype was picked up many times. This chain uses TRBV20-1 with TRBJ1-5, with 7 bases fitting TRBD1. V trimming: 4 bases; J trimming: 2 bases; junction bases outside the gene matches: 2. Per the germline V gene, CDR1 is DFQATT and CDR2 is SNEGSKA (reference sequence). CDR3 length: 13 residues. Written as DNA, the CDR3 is TGCAGTGCTACCGGGACAGGCAATCAGCCCCAGCATTTT. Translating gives CSATGTGNQPQHF.

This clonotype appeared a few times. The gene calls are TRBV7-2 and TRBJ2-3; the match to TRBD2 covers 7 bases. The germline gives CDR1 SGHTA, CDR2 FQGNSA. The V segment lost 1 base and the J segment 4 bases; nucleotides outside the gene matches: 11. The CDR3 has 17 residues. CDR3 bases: TGTGCCAGCAGCTTAGGGATAGCGGGCCTGATGGCAGATACGCAGTATTTT. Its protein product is CASSLGIAGLMADTQYF.

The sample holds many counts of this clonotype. CDR3 nucleotide sequence: TGCAGTGCTAACGGACTATCCACCTACGAGCAGTACTTC. Protein: CSANGLSTYEQYF. The gene calls are TRBV20-1 and TRBJ2-7, with a tentative D call TRBD2 (6 bases). Trimming took 4 bases from V and 2 from J, leaving 12 bases between them. The germline gives CDR1 DFQATT, CDR2 SNEGSKA (reference sequence). This CDR3 region has 13 residues.

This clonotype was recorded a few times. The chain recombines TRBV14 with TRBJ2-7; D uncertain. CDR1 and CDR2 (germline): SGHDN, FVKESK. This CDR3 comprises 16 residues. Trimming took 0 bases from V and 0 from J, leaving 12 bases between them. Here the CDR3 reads CASSQDRYKSSYEQYF. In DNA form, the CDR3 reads TGTGCCAGCAGCCAAGATCGATACAAGAGCTCCTACGAGCAGTACTTC.

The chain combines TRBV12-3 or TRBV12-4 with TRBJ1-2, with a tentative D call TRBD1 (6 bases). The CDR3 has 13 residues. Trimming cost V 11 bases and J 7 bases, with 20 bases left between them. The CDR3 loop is CALARGRRTGYTF. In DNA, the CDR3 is TGTGCCTTAGCCCGGGGGCGTCGGACTGGCTACACCTTC.

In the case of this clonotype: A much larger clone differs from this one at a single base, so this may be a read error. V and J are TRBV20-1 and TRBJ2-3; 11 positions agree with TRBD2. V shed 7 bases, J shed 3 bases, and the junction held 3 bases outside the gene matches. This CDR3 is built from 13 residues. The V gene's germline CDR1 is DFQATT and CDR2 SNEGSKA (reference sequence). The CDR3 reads CSVAGGLTDTQYF. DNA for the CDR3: TGCAGTGTAGCGGGAGGGTTGACAGATACGCAGTATTTT.

The CDR3 sequence: CATRWGSYNSPLHF. The CDR3 coding sequence is TGTGCCACCAGATGGGGCTCCTATAATTCACCCCTCCACTTT. This rearrangement joins TRBV28 to TRBJ1-6; D not resolved. Trimming shortened V by 10 bases and J by 0 bases, and 10 bases separated the two germline ends. CDR3 length equals 14 residues. The germline V gene encodes CDR1 MDHEN and CDR2 SYDVKM.

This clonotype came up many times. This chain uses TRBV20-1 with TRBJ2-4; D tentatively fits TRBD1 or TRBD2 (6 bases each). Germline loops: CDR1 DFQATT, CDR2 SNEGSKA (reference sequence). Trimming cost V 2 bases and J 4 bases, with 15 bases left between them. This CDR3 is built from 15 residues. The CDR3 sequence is CSARKPTGTKNIQYF. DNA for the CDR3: TGCAGTGCTAGAAAGCCCACAGGGACTAAAAACATTCAGTACTTC.

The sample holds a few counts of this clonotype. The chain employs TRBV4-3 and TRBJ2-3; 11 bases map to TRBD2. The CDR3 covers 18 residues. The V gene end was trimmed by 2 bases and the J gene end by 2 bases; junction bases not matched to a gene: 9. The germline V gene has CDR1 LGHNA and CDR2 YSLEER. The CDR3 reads CASSQFPGTSGYTDTQYF. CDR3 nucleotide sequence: TGCGCCAGCAGCCAATTCCCCGGGACTAGCGGATACACAGATACGCAGTATTTT.

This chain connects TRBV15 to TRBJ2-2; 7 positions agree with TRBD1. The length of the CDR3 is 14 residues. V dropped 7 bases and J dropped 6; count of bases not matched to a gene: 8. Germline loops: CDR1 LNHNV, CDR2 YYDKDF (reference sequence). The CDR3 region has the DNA TGTGCCACCAAAACAGGGGTTGGCGCCGGGGAGCTGTTTTTT. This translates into CATKTGVGAGELFF.

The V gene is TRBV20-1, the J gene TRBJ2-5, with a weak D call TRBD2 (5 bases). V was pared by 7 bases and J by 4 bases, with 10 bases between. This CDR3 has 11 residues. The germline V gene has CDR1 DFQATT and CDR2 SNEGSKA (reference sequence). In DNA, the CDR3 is TGCAGTGTCCGGGGAATAGAGACCCAGTACTTC. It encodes CSVRGIETQYF.

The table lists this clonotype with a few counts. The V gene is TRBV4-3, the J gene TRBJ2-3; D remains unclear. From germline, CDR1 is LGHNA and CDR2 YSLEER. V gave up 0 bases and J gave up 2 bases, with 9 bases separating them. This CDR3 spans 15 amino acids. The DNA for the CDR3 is TGCGCCAGCAGCCAAGACCCACTCTTCACAGATACGCAGTATTTT. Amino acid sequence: CASSQDPLFTDTQYF.

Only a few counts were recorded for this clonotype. CDR3 sequence (DNA): TGTGCCAGCAGTTCACCACTAGCCAAAAACATTCAGTACTTC. Amino acids: CASSSPLAKNIQYF. V gene TRBV12-3 or TRBV12-4 combines with J gene TRBJ2-4; D gene ambiguous. This CDR3 spans 14 amino acids. V was shortened by 4 bases and J by 0 bases, with 7 bases between the two germline ends.

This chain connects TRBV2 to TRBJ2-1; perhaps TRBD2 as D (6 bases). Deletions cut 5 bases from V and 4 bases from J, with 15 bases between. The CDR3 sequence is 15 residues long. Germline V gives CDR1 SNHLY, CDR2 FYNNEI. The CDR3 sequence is CASSQGLPKYNEQFF. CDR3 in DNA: TGTGCCAGCAGTCAGGGACTCCCTAAATACAATGAGCAGTTCTTC.

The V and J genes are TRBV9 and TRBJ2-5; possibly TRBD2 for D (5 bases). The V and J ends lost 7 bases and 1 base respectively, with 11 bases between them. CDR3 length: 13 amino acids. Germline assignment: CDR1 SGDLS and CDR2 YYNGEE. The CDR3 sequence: CASGGLVQETQYF. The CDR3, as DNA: TGTGCCAGCGGTGGACTGGTCCAAGAGACCCAGTACTTC.